This entry is about one TCR beta chain. Its specificity is not known. This sample was included in a study of identical twins. Findings and caveats of the study: Abundant beta clonotypes from cord blood had fewer insertions, unlike memory repertoires, which showed none.

The V gene's germline CDR1 is MDHEN and CDR2 SYDVKM. This CDR3 is built from 14 residues. Trimming took off 5 bases at V and 3 bases at J, with 14 bases between the two ends. TCRdb used MiXCR to reprocess the 5' RACE reads, holding one entry per CDR3 protein. This sample has roughly 280,000 distinct CDR3 sequences, with roughly 9% found just once. In addition, the sample was reused for a study of yellow fever vaccine responses in identical twins.

This chain links TRBV28 with TRBJ2-7, with TRBD1 as a possible D gene (5 bases). This clonotype was sampled from a woman under 30 in good health. Input material: CD8+ T cells sorted from blood. The CDR3 protein is CASSPTGAVYEQYF. The CDR3 DNA is TGTGCCAGCAGTCCCACTGGGGCGGTCTACGAGCAGTACTTC.